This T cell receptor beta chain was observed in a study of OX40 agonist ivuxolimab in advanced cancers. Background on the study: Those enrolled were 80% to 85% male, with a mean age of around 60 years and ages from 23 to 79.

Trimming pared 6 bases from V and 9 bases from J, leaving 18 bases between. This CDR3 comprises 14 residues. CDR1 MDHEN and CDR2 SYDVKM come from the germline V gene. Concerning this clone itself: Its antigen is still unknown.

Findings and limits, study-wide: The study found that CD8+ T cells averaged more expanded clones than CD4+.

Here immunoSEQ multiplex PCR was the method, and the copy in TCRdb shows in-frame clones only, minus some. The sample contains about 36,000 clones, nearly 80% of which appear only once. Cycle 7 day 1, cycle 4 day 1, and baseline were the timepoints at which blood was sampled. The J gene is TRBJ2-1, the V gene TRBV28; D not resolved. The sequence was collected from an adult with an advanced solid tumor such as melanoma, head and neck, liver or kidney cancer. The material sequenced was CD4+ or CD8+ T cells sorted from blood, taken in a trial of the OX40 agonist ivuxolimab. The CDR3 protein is CASRPERSSAEQFF. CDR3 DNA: TGTGCCAGCAGACCCGAAAGGAGTTCGGCTGAGCAGTTCTTC.